The text below deals with one TCR beta chain. Its antigen remains unknown. Germline CDR1 and CDR2: LNHNV and YYDKDF (reference sequence). CDR3 length equals 15 residues. V was cut by 6 bases and J by 0 bases, with 9 bases left in between. PCR primers comprised 60 Vbeta and 13 Jbeta primers. The method was immunoSEQ multiplex PCR; TCRdb's version includes in-frame clones alone and lacks a portion of them. This table has 170,000 or so clones, around four fifths appearing once. The sample originates from a study of cytomegalovirus exposure and HLA in healthy donors. Overall study findings and caveats: Using the classifier, cytomegalovirus status was reportedly diagnosed with high specificity and sensitivity. One later analysis reportedly identified an Asian-associated ancestry cluster that showed fewer N-insertions than the 666-donor mean. There were a few CMV-associated chains whose specificity for CMV antigens was confirmed in vitro.

The chain carries TRBV15 and TRBJ1-6; no definite D call. Sequencing was carried out using PBMCs. The sequence derives from a man aged 50 to 59 in good health and CMV-seronegative. CDR3 DNA: TGTGCCACCAGAGAGGATAGCTCCTATAATTCACCCCTCCACTTT. Amino acid sequence: CATREDSSYNSPLHF. The whole variable domain, filled in from reference TRBV15 and TRBJ1-6, reads DAMVIQNPRYQVTQFGKPVTLSCSQTLNHNVMYWYQQKSSQAPKLLFHYYDKDFNNEADTPDNFQSRRPNTSFCFLDIRSPGLGDTAMYLCATREDSSYNSPLHFGNGTRLTVT.